The 31 T cell receptor beta chains below all came from one sample that was sequenced in a study of cytotoxic CD8 clonotypes in ibrutinib-treated CLL. The data were produced by immunoSEQ multiplex PCR, yet TCRdb's version contains in-frame clones alone and is incomplete. The sample has about 200,000 clones, more than 75% seen once. Source: PBMCs, taken after 12 months of ibrutinib treatment. These receptor sequences come from a human donor with chronic lymphocytic leukemia.

The rearrangement uses TRBV5-1 and TRBJ2-1; D not certain. The CDR3 covers 14 residues. Germline V gene lookup returns CDR1 SGHRS and CDR2 YFSETQ. V lost 4 bases and J 9 bases, leaving 17 bases between the germline ends. Here the CDR3 DNA reads TGCGCCAGCAGCATTGCCCTGTGGGCTGGTGAGCAGTTCTTC. Its translation is CASSIALWAGEQFF.

CDR3 DNA: TGTGCCAGCAGTTTAGGGACAGGGATGATTTCACCCCTCCACTTT. Amino acids: CASSLGTGMISPLHF. The genes are TRBV27 and TRBJ1-6; 9 bases line up with TRBD1. The CDR3 contains 15 residues. The V segment lost 2 bases and the J segment 9 bases; nucleotides outside the gene matches: 5. Germline assignment: CDR1 MNHEY and CDR2 SMNVEV (reference sequence).

This chain uses TRBV6-9 with TRBJ2-7, with D possibly being TRBD1 (6 bases). The CDR3 is made up of 15 amino acids. V was pared by 6 bases and J by 5 bases, with 20 bases between. Germline V gene lookup returns CDR1 MNHGY and CDR2 SVAAGI. The CDR3 coding sequence is TGTGCCAGCAGGCCCAGGGGTAGAGGCGGCCACGAGCAGTACTTC. Translating it yields CASRPRGRGGHEQYF.

V and J are TRBV7-6 and TRBJ1-1; no firm D call. The V end lost 4 bases, the J end lost 7 bases, and 22 bases lay between the germline ends. CDR1 and CDR2 (germline): SGHVS, FNYEAQ. The CDR3 runs 16 residues. The CDR3 sequence is CASSSLNGPWAGEAFF. CDR3 bases: TGTGCCAGCAGCTCGCTAAACGGGCCCTGGGCTGGTGAAGCTTTCTTT.

V and J are TRBV29-1 and TRBJ1-1; D gene uncertain. The CDR3 runs 14 residues. The germline V gene encodes CDR1 SQVTM and CDR2 ANQGSEA. V was trimmed by 4 bases and J by 1 base, leaving 13 bases between them. The DNA of the CDR3 is TGCAGCGTTGCTTCCCCGGGATGGAACACTGAAGCTTTCTTT. This gives the protein CSVASPGWNTEAFF.

V is TRBV6-6 and J is TRBJ1-1; D remains unclear. CDR1 and CDR2 from the germline V gene are MNHNY and SVGAGI (reference sequence). This CDR3 has 14 amino acids. V gave up 6 bases and J gave up 0 bases, with 11 bases separating them. The CDR3 reads CASRLPSVNTEAFF. In nucleotides, the CDR3 is TGTGCCAGCAGGTTACCATCAGTGAACACTGAAGCTTTCTTT.

CDR3: CASSLGQGTGNEQFF. The CDR3 region has the DNA TGTGCCAGCAGCTTGGGACAGGGGACGGGGAATGAGCAGTTCTTC. The chain couples TRBV9 to TRBJ2-1, with 10 bases matching TRBD1. Germline lookup yields CDR1 SGDLS and CDR2 YYNGEE. CDR3 length: 15 residues. J gave up 7 bases and V 4 bases, and 8 bases lay outside the gene matches.

This clone occurred once. This CDR3 is CASSGQYGQHTGELFF. The CDR3 DNA follows: TGTGCCAGCAGTGGCCAGTACGGACAGCACACCGGGGAGCTGTTTTTT. The chain couples TRBV6-1 to TRBJ2-2; perhaps TRBD1 as D (6 bases). V shed 4 bases and J shed 3 bases, with 15 bases lying between them. Germline V gives CDR1 MNHNS, CDR2 SASEGT. The length of the CDR3 is 16 residues.

The chain recombines TRBV19 with TRBJ2-5; 8 nucleotides agree with TRBD1. The CDR3 is 19 amino acids. The V segment lost 7 bases and the J segment 4 bases; nucleotides outside the gene matches: 23. Germline V gives CDR1 LNHDA, CDR2 SQIVND (reference sequence). Here the CDR3 DNA reads TGTGCCAGTAAAGGGGCGGCGGGGACAGGTGTTAGTTCCACAGAGACCCAGTACTTC. Translation: CASKGAAGTGVSSTETQYF. Drawing the rest from reference TRBV19 and TRBJ2-5, the complete variable domain is DGGITQSPKYLFRKEGQNVTLSCEQNLNHDAMYWYRQDPGQGLRLIYYSQIVNDFQKGDIAEGYSVSREKKESFPLTVTSAQKNPTAFYLCASKGAAGTGVSSTETQYFGPGTRLLVL.

V usage is TRBV6-5 and J usage is TRBJ1-1; no clear D gene. V was shortened by 2 bases and J by 0 bases, with 7 bases between the two germline ends. The CDR3 loop spans 14 amino acids. CDR1 is MNHEY and CDR2 is SVGAGI in the germline V gene. The DNA for the CDR3 is TGTGCCAGCAGTTACGGGCAGGTGAACACTGAAGCTTTCTTT. Translated: CASSYGQVNTEAFF.

V gene TRBV6-1 combines with J gene TRBJ1-5; a weak D match, TRBD1 (6 bases). The CDR3 is 13 amino acids. Germline loops: CDR1 MNHNS, CDR2 SASEGT. V shed 2 bases and J shed 6 bases, with 8 bases lying between them. The CDR3 is CASSETGFQPQHF. The CDR3 nucleotides are TGTGCCAGCAGTGAAACAGGGTTTCAGCCCCAGCATTTT.

V is TRBV9 and J is TRBJ2-7, with 9 bases fitting TRBD1. The V gene's germline CDR1 is SGDLS and CDR2 YYNGEE. V lost 8 bases to trimming and J lost 1 base; unmatched junction nucleotides: 7. The CDR3 sequence is 14 residues long. The CDR3 is CASSGQGISYEQYF. The CDR3 nucleotides are TGTGCCAGTTCAGGACAGGGGATTTCCTACGAGCAGTACTTC.

The chain couples TRBV28 to TRBJ1-2; D uncertain. The V end lost 7 bases, the J end lost 3 bases, and 15 bases lay between the germline ends. Germline V gene data show CDR1 as MDHEN and CDR2 as SYDVKM. The CDR3 is 14 amino acids. The CDR3 coding sequence is TGTGCCAGCACCATTGGCGGATATTACTATGGCTACACCTTC. This encodes CASTIGGYYYGYTF.

The chain has TRBV2 and TRBJ2-7, with 8 positions matching TRBD1. The CDR3 contains 14 residues. Germline CDR1 reads SNHLY; CDR2 reads FYNNEI. The V and J ends lost 2 bases and 6 bases, in that order; junction bases with no gene match: 6. The CDR3 DNA reads as TGTGCCAGCAGTGAACAGGGGGCGCAAGCCGAGCAGTACTTC. Its translation is CASSEQGAQAEQYF. Using reference TRBV2 and TRBJ2-7 for the parts outside the CDR3, the full variable domain is EPEVTQTPSHQVTQMGQEVILRCVPISNHLYFYWYRQILGQKVEFLVSFYNNEISEKSEIFDDQFSVERPDGSNFTLKIRSTKLEDSAMYFCASSEQGAQAEQYFGPGTRLTVT.

The chain combines TRBV14 with TRBJ2-3, with 7 bases matching TRBD2. The germline V gene encodes CDR1 SGHDN and CDR2 FVKESK. This CDR3 region has 16 residues. Germline trimming cut 4 bases from V and 4 bases from J; bases unmatched to any gene: 11. CDR3 bases: TGTGCCAGCAGCCCTTCCTGGGGGGGAGGAGCAGATACGCAGTATTTT. Translating gives CASSPSWGGGADTQYF.

This clone was seen a few times. The CDR3 loop reads CASSLQSNQPQHF. The CDR3 DNA follows: TGTGCCAGTAGTTTACAGAGCAATCAGCCCCAGCATTTT. The gene calls are TRBV19 and TRBJ1-5; no reliable D call. The germline V and J ends were trimmed by 5 bases and 1 base, with 6 bases remaining between them. Germline V gene lookup returns CDR1 LNHDA and CDR2 SQIVND (reference sequence). This CDR3 region has 13 residues.

This chain connects TRBV5-6 to TRBJ2-3, with TRBD1 matching over 7 bases. Germline V CDR1 and CDR2: SGHDT, YYEEEE. The CDR3 is 13 amino acids. The J segment lost 3 bases and the V segment lost 3 bases, leaving 1 base of the junction unmatched. The CDR3 DNA sequence: TGTGCCAGCAGCTGGACAGGTACAGATACGCAGTATTTT. Translated, it gives CASSWTGTDTQYF.

The V call is TRBV11-2, the J call TRBJ2-7, with a tentative D call TRBD1 (6 bases). CDR3 length equals 16 residues. Deletions cut 5 bases from V and 4 bases from J, with 21 bases between. CDR1 SGHAT and CDR2 FQNNGV come from the germline V gene. DNA of the CDR3: TGTGCCAGCAGCCCGTCGGGACAAGGAGGTCTTTACGAGCAGTACTTC. Translating gives CASSPSGQGGLYEQYF.

The chain uses TRBV5-1 and TRBJ2-6, with D possibly being TRBD2 (5 bases). CDR3 length: 15 residues. The germline V gene encodes CDR1 SGHRS and CDR2 YFSETQ. Trimming took off 7 bases at V and 2 bases at J, with 13 bases between the two ends. CDR3 nucleotides: TGCGCCAGCCGCGTGTCGGGAACTGGGGCCAACGTCCTGACTTTC. This gives the protein CASRVSGTGANVLTF.

The genes are TRBV5-4 and TRBJ2-3; D assignment may be TRBD1 or TRBD2 (5 bases each). V was shortened by 4 bases and J by 7 bases, with 10 bases between the two germline ends. The germline V gene has CDR1 SGHNT and CDR2 YYREEE (reference sequence). This CDR3 spans 12 amino acids. This CDR3 reads CASSRDEYTQYF. The CDR3 DNA reads as TGTGCCAGCAGCAGGGACGAATATACGCAGTATTTT.

J is TRBJ2-2 and V is TRBV18, with D unresolved. V was cut by 0 bases and J by 5 bases, with 10 bases left in between. The CDR3 covers 15 residues. Germline CDR1 and CDR2: KGHSH and LQKENI. CDR3 DNA sequence: TGTGCCAGCTCACCACCCAGTTTAAGGACCGGGGAGCTGTTTTTT. Its translation: CASSPPSLRTGELFF.

This clone turned up a few times. V and J are TRBV28 and TRBJ1-2; D not resolved. CDR1 is MDHEN and CDR2 is SYDVKM in the germline V gene. V was cut by 10 bases and J by 8 bases, with 14 bases left in between. CDR3 length equals 11 residues. CDR3 in amino acids: CATSDPYGYTF. The CDR3 region has the DNA TGTGCCACCTCAGACCCTTACGGCTACACCTTC.

V is TRBV19 and J is TRBJ2-1, with D perhaps matching TRBD2 (5 bases). V dropped 3 bases and J dropped 7 bases, with 13 bases sitting between them. This CDR3 has 14 amino acids. Germline V gene sequence: CDR1 LNHDA, CDR2 SQIVND (reference sequence). CDR3 amino acids: CASSMGQRTNEQFF. In nucleotides, the CDR3 is TGTGCCAGTAGTATGGGCCAGCGGACGAATGAGCAGTTCTTC.

V usage is TRBV5-1 and J usage is TRBJ1-2, with 9 positions matching TRBD1. Germline V gives CDR1 SGHRS, CDR2 YFSETQ. The CDR3 length is 18 residues. J lost 5 bases, V lost 1 base, and 15 bases had no gene match. CDR3 residues: CASSLSGGSGTGTYGYTF. The CDR3 DNA sequence: TGCGCCAGCAGCTTGAGTGGGGGCTCCGGGACAGGGACTTATGGCTACACCTTC.

The genes are TRBV11-2 and TRBJ2-6; 8 positions match TRBD1. The CDR3 has 14 amino acids. The J segment lost 7 bases and the V segment lost 5 bases, leaving 4 bases of the junction unmatched. CDR1 and CDR2 (germline): SGHAT, FQNNGV. CDR3: CASSRDRSANVLTF. CDR3 coding DNA: TGTGCCAGCAGCCGGGACAGGTCTGCCAACGTCCTGACTTTC.

This chain links TRBV4-1 with TRBJ1-1; the D is unclear. Germline CDR1 reads MGHRA; CDR2 reads YSYEKL. This CDR3 has 14 amino acids. Trimming took 1 base from V and 1 from J, leaving 7 bases between them. The CDR3 here is CASSQVPGNTEAFF. DNA for the CDR3: TGCGCCAGCAGCCAAGTACCCGGGAACACTGAAGCTTTCTTT.

The CDR3 region is CASSQRGATYEQYF. For the CDR3, the DNA is TGTGCCAGCAGCCAAAGGGGGGCAACCTACGAGCAGTACTTC. The chain is built from TRBV11-2 and TRBJ2-7; tentatively, D is TRBD1 or TRBD2 (6 bases each). V was shortened by 5 bases and J by 2 bases, with 13 bases between the two germline ends. This CDR3 has 14 residues. Germline V CDR1 and CDR2: SGHAT, FQNNGV.

This clone was seen once. The chain links TRBV15 to TRBJ1-2; the D gene is possibly TRBD1 (5 bases). The CDR3 spans 15 residues. Deletions cut 3 bases from V and 4 bases from J, with 15 bases between. From germline, CDR1 is LNHNV and CDR2 YYDKDF (reference sequence). The CDR3 here is CATSRPGQESYGYTF. The DNA of the CDR3 is TGTGCCACCAGCAGGCCAGGACAAGAGAGCTATGGCTACACCTTC. Full variable domain (outside the CDR3, taken from reference TRBV15 and TRBJ1-2): DAMVIQNPRYQVTQFGKPVTLSCSQTLNHNVMYWYQQKSSQAPKLLFHYYDKDFNNEADTPDNFQSRRPNTSFCFLDIRSPGLGDTAMYLCATSRPGQESYGYTFGSGTRLTVV.

The chain has TRBV5-1 and TRBJ2-5; 12 bases agree with TRBD2. The CDR3 covers 17 residues. The germline gives CDR1 SGHRS, CDR2 YFSETQ. Germline trimming cut 0 bases from V and 4 bases from J; bases unmatched to any gene: 7. The CDR3 reads CASSLGTSGTSGETQYF. The CDR3 region has the DNA TGCGCCAGCAGCTTGGGGACTAGCGGGACTTCAGGAGAGACCCAGTACTTC.

The chain employs TRBV11-2 and TRBJ1-2; no reliable D call. Trimming took 5 bases from V and 3 from J, leaving 19 bases between them. Germline lookup yields CDR1 SGHAT and CDR2 FQNNGV. The CDR3 totals 16 residues. Written as DNA, the CDR3 is TGTGCCAGCAGCCCCCAAGGAACTATTGGATACTATGGCTACACCTTC. Its protein product is CASSPQGTIGYYGYTF.

The chain uses TRBV7-9 and TRBJ2-5; possibly TRBD1 or TRBD2 for D (5 bases each). V lost 1 base and J lost 0, with 12 bases in between. Germline V gene data show CDR1 as SEHNR and CDR2 as FQNEAQ (reference sequence). There are 16 residues in the CDR3. The CDR3 DNA reads TGTGCCAGCAGCTTAGGGGGGATAGGTTACCAAGAGACCCAGTACTTC. Translated: CASSLGGIGYQETQYF.